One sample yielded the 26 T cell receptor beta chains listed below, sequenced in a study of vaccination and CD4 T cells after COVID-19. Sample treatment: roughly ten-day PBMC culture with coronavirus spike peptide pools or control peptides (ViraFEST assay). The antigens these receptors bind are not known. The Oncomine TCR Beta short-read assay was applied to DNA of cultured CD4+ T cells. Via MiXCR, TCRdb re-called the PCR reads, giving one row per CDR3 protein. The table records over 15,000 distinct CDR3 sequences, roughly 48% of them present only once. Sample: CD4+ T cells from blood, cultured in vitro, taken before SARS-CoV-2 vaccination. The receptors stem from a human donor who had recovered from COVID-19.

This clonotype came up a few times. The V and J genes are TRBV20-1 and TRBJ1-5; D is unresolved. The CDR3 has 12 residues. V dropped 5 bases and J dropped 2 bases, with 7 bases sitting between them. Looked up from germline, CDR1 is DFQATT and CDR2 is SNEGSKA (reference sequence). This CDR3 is CSAGRGNQPQHF. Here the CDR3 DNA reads TGCAGTGCTGGAAGGGGCAATCAGCCCCAGCATTTT.

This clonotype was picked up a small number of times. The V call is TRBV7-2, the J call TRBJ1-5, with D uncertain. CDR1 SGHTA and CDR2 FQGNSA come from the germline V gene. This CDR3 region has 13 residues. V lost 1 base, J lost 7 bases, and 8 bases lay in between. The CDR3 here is CASSLDSVQPQHF. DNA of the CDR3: TGTGCCAGCAGCTTAGATTCTGTGCAGCCCCAGCATTTT.

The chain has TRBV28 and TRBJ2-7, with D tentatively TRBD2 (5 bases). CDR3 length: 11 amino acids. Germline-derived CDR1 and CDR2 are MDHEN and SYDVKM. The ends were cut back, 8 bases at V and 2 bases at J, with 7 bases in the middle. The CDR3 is CASGLTYEQYF. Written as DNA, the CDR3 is TGTGCCAGCGGACTGACCTACGAGCAGTACTTC. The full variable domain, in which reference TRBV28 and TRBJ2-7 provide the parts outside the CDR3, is DVKVTQSSRYLVKRTGEKVFLECVQDMDHENMFWYRQDPGLGLRLIYFSYDVKMKEKGDIPEGYSVSREKKERFSLILESASTNQTSMYLCASGLTYEQYFGPGTRLTVT.

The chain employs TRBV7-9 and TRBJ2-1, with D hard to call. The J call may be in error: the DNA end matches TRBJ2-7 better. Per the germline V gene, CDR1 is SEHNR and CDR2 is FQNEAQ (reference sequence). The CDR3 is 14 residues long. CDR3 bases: TGTGCCAGCAGCTTAAGTGCCACCGCCTACGAGCAGTACTTC. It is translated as CASSLSATAYEQYF.

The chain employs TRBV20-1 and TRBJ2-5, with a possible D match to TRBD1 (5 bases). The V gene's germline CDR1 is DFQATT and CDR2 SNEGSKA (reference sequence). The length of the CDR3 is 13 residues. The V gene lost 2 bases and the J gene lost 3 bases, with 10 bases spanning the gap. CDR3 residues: CSARNPTEETQYF. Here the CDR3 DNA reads TGCAGTGCTAGAAACCCGACAGAAGAGACCCAGTACTTC.

The CDR3 is CASSPDDGRNTEAFF. DNA for the CDR3: TGTGCCAGCAGCCCAGACGATGGCCGGAACACTGAAGCTTTCTTT. The rearrangement joins TRBV11-2 to TRBJ1-1; no firm D call. The germline V gene has CDR1 SGHAT and CDR2 FQNNGV. The CDR3 is made up of 15 amino acids. V lost 5 bases, J lost 1 base, and 14 bases lay in between.

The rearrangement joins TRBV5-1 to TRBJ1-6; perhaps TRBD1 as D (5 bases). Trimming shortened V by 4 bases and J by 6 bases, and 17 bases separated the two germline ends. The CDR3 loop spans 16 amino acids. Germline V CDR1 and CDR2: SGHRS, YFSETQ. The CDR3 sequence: CASSALQGGGNSPLHF. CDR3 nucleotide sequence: TGCGCCAGCAGCGCCCTCCAGGGTGGCGGTAATTCACCCCTCCACTTT.

This CDR3 is CASSPGLAGTDTQYF. Here the CDR3 DNA reads TGTGCCAGCAGCCCGGGACTAGCGGGCACAGATACGCAGTATTTT. V and J are TRBV11-3 and TRBJ2-3, with 11 positions matching TRBD2. V lost 5 bases to trimming and J lost 1 base; unmatched junction nucleotides: 2. The CDR3 contains 15 residues. The germline gives CDR1 SGHNT, CDR2 YENEEA.

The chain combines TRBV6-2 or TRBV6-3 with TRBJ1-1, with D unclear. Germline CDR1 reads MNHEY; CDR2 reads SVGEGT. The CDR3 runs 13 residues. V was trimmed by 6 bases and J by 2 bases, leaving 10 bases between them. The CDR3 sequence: CASRSWVNTEAFF. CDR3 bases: TGTGCCAGCAGGTCGTGGGTCAACACTGAAGCTTTCTTT.

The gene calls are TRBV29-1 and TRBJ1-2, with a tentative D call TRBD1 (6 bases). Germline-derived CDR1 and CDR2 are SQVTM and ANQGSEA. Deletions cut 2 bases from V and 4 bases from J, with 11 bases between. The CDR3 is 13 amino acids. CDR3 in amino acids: CSVETGNGYGYTF. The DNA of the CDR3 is TGCAGCGTTGAAACAGGGAACGGCTATGGCTACACCTTC.

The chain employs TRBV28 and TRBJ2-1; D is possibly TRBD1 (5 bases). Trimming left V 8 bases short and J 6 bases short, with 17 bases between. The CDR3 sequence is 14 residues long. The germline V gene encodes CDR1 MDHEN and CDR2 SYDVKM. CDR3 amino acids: CASSGLGRINEQFF. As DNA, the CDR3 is TGTGCCAGCTCAGGGTTAGGGCGGATCAATGAGCAGTTCTTC.

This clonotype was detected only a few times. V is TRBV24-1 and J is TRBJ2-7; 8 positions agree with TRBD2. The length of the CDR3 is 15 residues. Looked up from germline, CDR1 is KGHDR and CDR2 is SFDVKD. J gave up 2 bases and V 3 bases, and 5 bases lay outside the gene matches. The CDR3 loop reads CATSDGSRGAYEQYF. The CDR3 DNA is TGTGCCACCAGTGATGGGTCGCGGGGGGCCTACGAGCAGTACTTC.

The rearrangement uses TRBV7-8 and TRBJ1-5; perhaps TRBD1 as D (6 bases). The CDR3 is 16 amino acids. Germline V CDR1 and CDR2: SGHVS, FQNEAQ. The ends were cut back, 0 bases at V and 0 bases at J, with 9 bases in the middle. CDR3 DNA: TGTGCCAGCAGCTTAGCCAGGACAGTTAGCAATCAGCCCCAGCATTTT. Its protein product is CASSLARTVSNQPQHF.

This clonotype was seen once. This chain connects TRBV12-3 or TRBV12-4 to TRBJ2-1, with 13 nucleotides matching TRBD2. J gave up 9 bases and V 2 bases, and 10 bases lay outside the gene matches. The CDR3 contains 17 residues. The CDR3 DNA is TGTGCCAGCAGTTTATTGGTACTAGCGGGAGGGCCGGGTGAGCAGTTCTTC. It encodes CASSLLVLAGGPGEQFF.

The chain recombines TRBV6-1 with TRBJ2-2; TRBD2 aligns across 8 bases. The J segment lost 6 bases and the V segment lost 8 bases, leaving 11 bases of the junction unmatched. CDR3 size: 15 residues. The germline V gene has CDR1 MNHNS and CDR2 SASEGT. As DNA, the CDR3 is TGTGCCAGCGTTTCACCGGGAGGGCCATCCGGGGAGCTGTTTTTT. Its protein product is CASVSPGGPSGELFF.

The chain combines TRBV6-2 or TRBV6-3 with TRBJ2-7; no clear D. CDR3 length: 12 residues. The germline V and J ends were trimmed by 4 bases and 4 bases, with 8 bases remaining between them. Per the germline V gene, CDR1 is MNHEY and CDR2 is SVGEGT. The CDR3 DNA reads TGTGCCAGCAGTTGGAACCCATACGAGCAGTACTTC. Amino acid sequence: CASSWNPYEQYF.

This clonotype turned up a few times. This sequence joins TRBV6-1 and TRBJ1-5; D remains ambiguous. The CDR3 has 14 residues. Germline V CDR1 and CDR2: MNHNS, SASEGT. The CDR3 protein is CATASPYSNQPQHF. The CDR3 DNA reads TGTGCGACTGCGTCCCCCTATAGCAATCAGCCCCAGCATTTT.

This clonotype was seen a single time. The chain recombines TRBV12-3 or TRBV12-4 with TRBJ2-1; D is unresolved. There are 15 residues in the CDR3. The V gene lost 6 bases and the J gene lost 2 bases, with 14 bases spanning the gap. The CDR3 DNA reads TGTGCCAGCAGCCCAATGGGTTTTACCTACAATGAGCAGTTCTTC. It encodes CASSPMGFTYNEQFF.

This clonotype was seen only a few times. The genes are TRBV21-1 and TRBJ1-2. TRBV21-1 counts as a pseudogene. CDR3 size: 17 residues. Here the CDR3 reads CASSKVAGPLANYGYTF. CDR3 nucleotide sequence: TGTGCCAGCAGCAAAGTCGCGGGGCCCTTAGCTAACTATGGCTACACCTTC.

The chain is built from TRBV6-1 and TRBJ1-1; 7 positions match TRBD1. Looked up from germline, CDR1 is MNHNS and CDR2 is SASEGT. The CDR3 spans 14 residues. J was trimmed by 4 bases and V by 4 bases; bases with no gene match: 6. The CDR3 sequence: CASSAKGAGTEAFF. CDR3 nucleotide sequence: TGTGCCAGCAGTGCTAAGGGGGCGGGCACTGAAGCTTTCTTT.

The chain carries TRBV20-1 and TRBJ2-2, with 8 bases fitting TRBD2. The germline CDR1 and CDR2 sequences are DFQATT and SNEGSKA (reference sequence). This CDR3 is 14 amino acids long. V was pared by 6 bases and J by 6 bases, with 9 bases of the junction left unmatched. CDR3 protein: CSAPTSGRSGELFF. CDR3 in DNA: TGCAGTGCCCCTACTAGCGGCAGATCCGGGGAGCTGTTTTTT.

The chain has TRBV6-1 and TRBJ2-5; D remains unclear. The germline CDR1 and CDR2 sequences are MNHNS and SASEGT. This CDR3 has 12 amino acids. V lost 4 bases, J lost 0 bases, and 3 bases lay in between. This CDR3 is CASSANQETQYF. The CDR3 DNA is TGTGCCAGCAGTGCAAACCAAGAGACCCAGTACTTC.

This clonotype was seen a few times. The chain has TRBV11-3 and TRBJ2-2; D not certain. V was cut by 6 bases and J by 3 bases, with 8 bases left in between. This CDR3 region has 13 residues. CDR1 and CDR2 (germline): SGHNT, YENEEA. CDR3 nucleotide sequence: TGTGCCAGCAGTTTGACGTACACCGGGGAGCTGTTTTTT. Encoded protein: CASSLTYTGELFF.

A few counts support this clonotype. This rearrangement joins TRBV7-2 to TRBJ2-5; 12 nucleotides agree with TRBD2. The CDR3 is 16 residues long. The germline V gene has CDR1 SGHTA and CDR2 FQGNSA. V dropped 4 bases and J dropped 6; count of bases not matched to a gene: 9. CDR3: CASSWGLAGVLKTQYF. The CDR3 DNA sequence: TGTGCCAGCAGCTGGGGACTAGCGGGTGTTTTAAAGACCCAGTACTTC.

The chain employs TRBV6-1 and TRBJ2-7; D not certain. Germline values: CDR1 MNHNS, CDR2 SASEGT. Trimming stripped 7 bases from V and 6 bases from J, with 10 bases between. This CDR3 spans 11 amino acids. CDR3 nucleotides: TGTGCCAGCAAAATGAGTCGCGAGCAGTACTTC. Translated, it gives CASKMSREQYF.

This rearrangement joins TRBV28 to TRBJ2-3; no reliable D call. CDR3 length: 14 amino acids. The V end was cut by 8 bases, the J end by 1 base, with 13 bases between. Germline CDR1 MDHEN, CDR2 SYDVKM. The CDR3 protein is CASGRAGGTDTQYF. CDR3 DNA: TGTGCCAGCGGAAGGGCTGGGGGCACAGATACGCAGTATTTT.